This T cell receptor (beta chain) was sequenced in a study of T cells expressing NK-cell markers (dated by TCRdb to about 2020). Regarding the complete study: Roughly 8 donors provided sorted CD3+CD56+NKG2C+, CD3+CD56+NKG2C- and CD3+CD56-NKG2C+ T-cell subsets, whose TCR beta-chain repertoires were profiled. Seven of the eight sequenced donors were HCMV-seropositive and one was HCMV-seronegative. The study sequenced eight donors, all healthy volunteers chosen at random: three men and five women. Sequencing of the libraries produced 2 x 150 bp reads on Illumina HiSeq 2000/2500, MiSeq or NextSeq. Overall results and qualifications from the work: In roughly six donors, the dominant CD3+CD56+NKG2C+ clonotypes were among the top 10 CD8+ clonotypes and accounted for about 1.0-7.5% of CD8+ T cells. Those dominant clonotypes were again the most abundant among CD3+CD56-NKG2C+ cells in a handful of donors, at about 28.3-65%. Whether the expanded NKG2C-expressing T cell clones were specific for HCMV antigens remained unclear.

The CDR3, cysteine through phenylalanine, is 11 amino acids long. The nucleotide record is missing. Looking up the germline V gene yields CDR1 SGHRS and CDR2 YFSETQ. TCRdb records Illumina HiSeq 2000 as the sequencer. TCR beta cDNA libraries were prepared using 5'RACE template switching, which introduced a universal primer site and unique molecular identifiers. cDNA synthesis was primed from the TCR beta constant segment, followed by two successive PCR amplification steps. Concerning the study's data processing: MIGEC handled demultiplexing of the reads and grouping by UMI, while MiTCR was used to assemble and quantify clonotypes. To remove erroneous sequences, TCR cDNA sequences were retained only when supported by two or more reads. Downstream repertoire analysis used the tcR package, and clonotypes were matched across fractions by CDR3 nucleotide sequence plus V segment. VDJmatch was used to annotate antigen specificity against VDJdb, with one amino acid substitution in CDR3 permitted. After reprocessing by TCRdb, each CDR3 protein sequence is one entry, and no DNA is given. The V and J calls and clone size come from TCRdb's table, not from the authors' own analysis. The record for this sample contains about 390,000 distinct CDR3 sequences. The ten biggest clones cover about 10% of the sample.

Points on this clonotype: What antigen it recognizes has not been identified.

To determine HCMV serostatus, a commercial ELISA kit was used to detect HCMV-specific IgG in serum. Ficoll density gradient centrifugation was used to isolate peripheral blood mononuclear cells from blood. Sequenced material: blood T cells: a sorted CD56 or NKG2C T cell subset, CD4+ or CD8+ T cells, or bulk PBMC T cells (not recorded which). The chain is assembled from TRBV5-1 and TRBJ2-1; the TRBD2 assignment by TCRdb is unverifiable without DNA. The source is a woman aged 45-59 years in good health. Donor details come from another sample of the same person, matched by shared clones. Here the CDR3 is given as CASSGSLEQFF.